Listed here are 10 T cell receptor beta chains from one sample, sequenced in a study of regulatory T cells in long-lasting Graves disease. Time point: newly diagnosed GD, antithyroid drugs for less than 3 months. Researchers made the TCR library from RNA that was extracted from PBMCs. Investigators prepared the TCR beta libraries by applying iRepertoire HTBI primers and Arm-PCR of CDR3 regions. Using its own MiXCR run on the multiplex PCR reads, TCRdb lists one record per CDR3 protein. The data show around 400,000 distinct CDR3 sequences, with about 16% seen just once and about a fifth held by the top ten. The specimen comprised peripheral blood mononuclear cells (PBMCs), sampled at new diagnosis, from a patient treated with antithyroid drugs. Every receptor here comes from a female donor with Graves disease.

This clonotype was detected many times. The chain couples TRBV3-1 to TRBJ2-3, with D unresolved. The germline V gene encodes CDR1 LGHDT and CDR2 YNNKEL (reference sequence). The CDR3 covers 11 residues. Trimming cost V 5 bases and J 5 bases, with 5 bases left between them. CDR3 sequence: CASSFLDTQYF. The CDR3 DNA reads TGTGCCAGCAGCTTTCTAGATACGCAGTATTTT.

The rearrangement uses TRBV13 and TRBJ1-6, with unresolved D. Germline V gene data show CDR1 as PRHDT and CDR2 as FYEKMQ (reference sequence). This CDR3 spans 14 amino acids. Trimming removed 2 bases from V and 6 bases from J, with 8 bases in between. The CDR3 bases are TGTGCCAGCAGCTTACGGCAGATTAATTCACCCCTCCACTTT. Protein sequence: CASSLRQINSPLHF.

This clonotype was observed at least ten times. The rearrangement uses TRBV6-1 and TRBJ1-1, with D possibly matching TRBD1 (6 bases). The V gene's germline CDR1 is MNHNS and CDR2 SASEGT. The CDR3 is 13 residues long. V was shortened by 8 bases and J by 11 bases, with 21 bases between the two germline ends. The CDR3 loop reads CASAFGGGLYAFF. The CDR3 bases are TGTGCCAGCGCCTTTGGAGGGGGATTGTACGCTTTCTTT.

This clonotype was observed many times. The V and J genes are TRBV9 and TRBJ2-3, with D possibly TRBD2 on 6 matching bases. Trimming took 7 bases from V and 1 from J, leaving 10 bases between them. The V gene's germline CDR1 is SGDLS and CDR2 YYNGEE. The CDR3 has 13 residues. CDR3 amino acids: CASGASGTDTQYF. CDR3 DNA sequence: TGTGCCAGCGGGGCTAGCGGCACAGATACGCAGTATTTT.

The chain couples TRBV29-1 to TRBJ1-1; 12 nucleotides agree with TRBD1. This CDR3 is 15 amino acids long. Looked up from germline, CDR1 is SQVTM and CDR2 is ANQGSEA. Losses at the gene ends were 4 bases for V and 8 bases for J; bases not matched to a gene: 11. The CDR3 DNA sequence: TGCAGCGTTGGCCGGGACAGGGGGCGAATCGAGGAAGCTTTCTTT. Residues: CSVGRDRGRIEEAFF. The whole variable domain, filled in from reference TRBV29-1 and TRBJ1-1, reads SAVISQKPSRDICQRGTSLTIQCQVDSQVTMMFWYRQQPGQSLTLIATANQGSEATYESGFVIDKFPISRPNLTFSTLTVSNMSPEDSSIYLCSVGRDRGRIEEAFFGQGTRLTVV.

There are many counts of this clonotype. The CDR3 here is CSARETSGIYEQYF. CDR3 DNA: TGCAGTGCTAGGGAGACTAGCGGGATCTACGAGCAGTACTTC. The chain links TRBV20-1 to TRBJ2-7; 11 nucleotides match TRBD2. There are 14 residues in the CDR3. V was clipped by 3 bases and J by 3 bases; unmatched bases: 4. Looked up from germline, CDR1 is DFQATT and CDR2 is SNEGSKA (reference sequence).

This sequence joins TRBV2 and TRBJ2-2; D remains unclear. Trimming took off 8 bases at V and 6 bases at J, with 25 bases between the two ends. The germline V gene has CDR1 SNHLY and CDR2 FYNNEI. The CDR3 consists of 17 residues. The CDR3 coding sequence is TGTGCCAGCTCACCACCGGTGCCATCGATAGAGGCCGGGGAGCTGTTTTTT. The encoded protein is CASSPPVPSIEAGELFF.

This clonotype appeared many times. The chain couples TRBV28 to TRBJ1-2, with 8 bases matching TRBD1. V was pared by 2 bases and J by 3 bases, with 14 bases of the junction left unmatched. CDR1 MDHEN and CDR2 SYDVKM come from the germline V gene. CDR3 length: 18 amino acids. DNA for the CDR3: TGTGCCAGCAGTTTACCCGGGGGAGGGGGGACAGGCGACTATGGCTACACCTTC. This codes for CASSLPGGGGTGDYGYTF.

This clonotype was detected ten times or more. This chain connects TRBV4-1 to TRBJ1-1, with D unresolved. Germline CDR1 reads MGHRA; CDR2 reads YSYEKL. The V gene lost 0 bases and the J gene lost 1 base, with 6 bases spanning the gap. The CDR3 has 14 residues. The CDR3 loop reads CASSQDRGNTEAFF. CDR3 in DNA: TGCGCCAGCAGCCAAGATCGGGGGAACACTGAAGCTTTCTTT.

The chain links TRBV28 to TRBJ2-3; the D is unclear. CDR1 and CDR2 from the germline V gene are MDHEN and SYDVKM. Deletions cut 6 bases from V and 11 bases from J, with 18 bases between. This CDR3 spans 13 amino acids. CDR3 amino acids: CASSLVPDEGQYF. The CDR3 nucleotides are TGTGCCAGCAGCTTAGTCCCGGACGAAGGGCAGTATTTT.